This entry concerns a single T cell receptor beta chain. The antigen remains undetermined. The read halts 3 residues ahead of the CDR3 end, with the missing end drawn from the germline J gene. The same CDR3 is also encoded by other DNA sequences in this sample. The record originates from a study of T cells in women clearing cervical HPV infection. Whole-study findings and limits: TRBV6-7 abundance was lower in cases than controls (roughly 0.11% versus 0.16%).

The CDR3 loop spans 13 amino acids. Per the germline V gene, CDR1 is LNHDA and CDR2 is SQIVND (reference sequence). V dropped 1 base and J dropped 2 bases, with 5 bases sitting between them. The repertoire was sequenced with immunoSEQ multiplex PCR; TCRdb's copy has only in-frame clones and lacks some. In total, the table holds 30,000 or so clones. This sequence originates from a woman aged 18 to 75 with a cervical HPV16 infection that either progressed to CIN3+ or cleared (not recorded which). This chain links TRBV19 with TRBJ2-5; the D is unclear. Sequencing was done on a sample of blood buffy coat. The part of the CDR3 DNA that was read is TGTGCCAGTAGTATAGGGCAGCAAGAGACC. Translation gives CASSIGQQET. The complete CDR3 sequence is CASSIGQQETQYF.